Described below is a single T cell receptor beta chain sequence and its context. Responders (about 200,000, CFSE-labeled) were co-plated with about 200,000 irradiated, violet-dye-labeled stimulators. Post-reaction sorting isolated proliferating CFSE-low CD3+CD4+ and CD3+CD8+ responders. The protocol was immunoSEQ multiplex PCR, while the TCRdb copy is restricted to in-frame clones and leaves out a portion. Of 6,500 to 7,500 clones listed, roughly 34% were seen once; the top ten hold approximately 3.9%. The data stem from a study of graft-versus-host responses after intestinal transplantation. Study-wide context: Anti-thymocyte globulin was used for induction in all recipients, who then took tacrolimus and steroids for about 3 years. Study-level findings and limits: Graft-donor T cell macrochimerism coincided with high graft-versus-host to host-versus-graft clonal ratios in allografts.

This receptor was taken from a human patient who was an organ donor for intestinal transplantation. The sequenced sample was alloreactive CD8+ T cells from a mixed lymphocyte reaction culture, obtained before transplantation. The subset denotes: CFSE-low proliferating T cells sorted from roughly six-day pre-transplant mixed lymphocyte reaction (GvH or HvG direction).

The DNA of the CDR3 is TGTGCCAGCAGCCCCCGACAGGGGTACGAGCAGTACTTC. Its protein is CASSPRQGYEQYF. The chain joins TRBV7-9 to TRBJ2-7; 8 bases agree with TRBD1. The junction had 4 bases not matched to a gene; V was cut back by 5 bases and J by 4 bases. CDR3 length: 13 amino acids. The germline V gene encodes CDR1 SEHNR and CDR2 FQNEAQ (reference sequence).